Below are 30 T cell receptor beta chains sequenced from a single sample in a study of response to subunit inactivated influenza vaccine. TCRdb passed the RT-PCR reads through MiXCR, listing each CDR3 protein once. Counted here are more than 450,000 distinct CDR3 sequences, roughly 12% occurring once; the ten biggest clones make up approximately 10%. Sequencing was performed on PBMCs from blood, taken on the day of vaccination. The receptor source for this set is a man aged 50 to 60 who received an inactivated influenza vaccine.

This clonotype showed up just a few times. The rearrangement joins TRBV27 to TRBJ2-5; unclear D gene. Germline values: CDR1 MNHEY, CDR2 SMNVEV (reference sequence). This CDR3 is built from 15 residues. V was cut by 3 bases and J by 2 bases, with 13 bases left in between. In DNA form, the CDR3 reads TGTGCCAGCAGTTTTGGGATGCTGAATCAAGAGACCCAGTACTTC. Translating gives CASSFGMLNQETQYF.

This clonotype was detected many times. The rearrangement uses TRBV7-2 and TRBJ2-7; D gene unclear. The ends were cut back, 5 bases at V and 2 bases at J, with 7 bases in the middle. The CDR3 has 12 amino acids. In germline, CDR1 is SGHTA, CDR2 FQGNSA. This CDR3 is CASSKSAYEQYF. The CDR3 coding sequence is TGTGCCAGCAGCAAGTCGGCCTACGAGCAGTACTTC. The complete variable domain, with remaining parts taken from reference TRBV7-2 and TRBJ2-7, reads GAGVSQSPSNKVTEKGKDVELRCDPISGHTALYWYRQSLGQGLEFLIYFQGNSAPDKSGLPSDRFSAERTGGSVSTLTIQRTQQEDSAVYLCASSKSAYEQYFGPGTRLTVT.

CDR3 nucleotide sequence: TGCGCCAGCAGCCCCGAGACAGGTAGCAATCAGCCCCAGCATTTT. Its translation is CASSPETGSNQPQHF. This chain joins TRBV4-1 and TRBJ1-5; D perhaps matches TRBD1 (6 bases). Germline V gives CDR1 MGHRA, CDR2 YSYEKL. The CDR3 has 15 residues. V lost 4 bases, J lost 0 bases, and 10 bases lay in between.

This clonotype was observed a few times. The chain combines TRBV4-3 with TRBJ1-1; possible D gene TRBD1, 5 bases. Germline values: CDR1 LGHNA, CDR2 YSLEER. This CDR3 comprises 15 residues. V dropped 0 bases and J dropped 5 bases, with 13 bases sitting between them. The CDR3 loop is CASSQDRGVGTEAFF. CDR3 DNA sequence: TGCGCCAGCAGCCAAGATCGGGGGGTGGGGACTGAAGCTTTCTTT.

This clonotype has only a few counts. The chain joins TRBV20-1 to TRBJ1-6; D is unclear. Germline V gene data show CDR1 as DFQATT and CDR2 as SNEGSKA (reference sequence). The length of the CDR3 is 13 residues. With 0 bases removed from V and 10 bases from J, the gap between germline ends came to 10 bases. CDR3 coding DNA: TGCAGTGCTAGAGATCCAGGCGGATCACCCCTCCACTTT. This encodes CSARDPGGSPLHF.

This clonotype was detected only a few times. The gene calls are TRBV30 and TRBJ2-7; 9 bases fit TRBD2. The junction had 3 bases not matched to a gene; V was cut back by 3 bases and J by 3 bases. CDR3 length: 13 amino acids. Germline V gene data show CDR1 as GTSNPN and CDR2 as SVGIG (reference sequence). Written as DNA, the CDR3 is TGTGCCTGGAGCGCTAGCGGGATCTACGAGCAGTACTTC. Encoded protein: CAWSASGIYEQYF.

The chain links TRBV7-8 to TRBJ2-1, with D perhaps TRBD2 (6 bases). Germline V gene lookup returns CDR1 SGHVS and CDR2 FQNEAQ. The CDR3 runs 15 residues. V was pared by 5 bases and J by 6 bases, with 17 bases between. The CDR3 sequence: CASSIRFGGGNEQFF. The DNA for the CDR3 is TGTGCCAGCAGCATCCGTTTCGGGGGAGGCAATGAGCAGTTCTTC.

The J gene is TRBJ2-5, the V gene TRBV7-9; perhaps TRBD2 as D (6 bases). CDR3 size: 15 residues. The V gene lost 2 bases and the J gene lost 2 bases, with 12 bases spanning the gap. The germline V gene has CDR1 SEHNR and CDR2 FQNEAQ (reference sequence). The CDR3 DNA reads as TGTGCCAGCAGCTTATTATTAGCGGCACAAGAGACCCAGTACTTC. As protein: CASSLLLAAQETQYF.

This clonotype was detected ten times or more. The chain has TRBV6-2 or TRBV6-3 and TRBJ2-7; 8 bases are a match to TRBD2. The germline V gene encodes CDR1 MNHEY and CDR2 SVGEGT. CDR3 size: 15 residues. V was pared by 3 bases and J by 1 base, with 5 bases of the junction left unmatched. This CDR3 is CASSYLGGRSYEQYF. The DNA of the CDR3 is TGTGCCAGCAGTTATCTCGGCGGGAGGTCCTACGAGCAGTACTTC.

The rearrangement joins TRBV11-2 to TRBJ1-1, with D tentatively TRBD1 (5 bases). CDR1 and CDR2 (germline): SGHAT, FQNNGV. This CDR3 comprises 15 residues. Trimming removed 3 bases from V and 4 bases from J, with 15 bases in between. CDR3 DNA: TGTGCCAGCAGCTTGCGGCAGGGTCGGATCACTGAAGCTTTCTTT. As protein: CASSLRQGRITEAFF. The variable domain in full, with the rest retrieved from reference TRBV11-2 and TRBJ1-1, is EAGVAQSPRYKIIEKRQSVAFWCNPISGHATLYWYQQILGQGPKLLIQFQNNGVVDDSQLPKDRFSAERLKGVDSTLKIQPAKLEDSAVYLCASSLRQGRITEAFFGQGTRLTVV.

This clonotype was found a few times. One end of the junction fails to match germline, which may point to a read error. V and J are TRBV4-3 and TRBJ2-7; D is unclear. Germline loops: CDR1 LGHNA, CDR2 YSLEER. The CDR3 runs to 13 residues. The CDR3 protein is CASSEDLYYEQYF. DNA for the CDR3: TGCGCCAGCAGCGAAGATCTCTACTACGAGCAGTACTTC.

This chain's CDR3 is CASSLRVVAGLAKNIQYF. DNA of the CDR3: TGTGCCAGCAGCTTAAGAGTAGTAGCGGGACTAGCCAAAAACATTCAGTACTTC. This sequence joins TRBV11-2 and TRBJ2-4; 8 bases line up with TRBD2. V lost 2 bases to trimming and J lost 0 bases; unmatched junction nucleotides: 9. CDR1 is SGHAT, CDR2 FQNNGV, per germline. This CDR3 comprises 18 residues.

The chain carries TRBV28 and TRBJ2-3; a possible D gene is TRBD2 (5 bases). Germline V gene sequence: CDR1 MDHEN, CDR2 SYDVKM. The length of the CDR3 is 15 residues. V shed 5 bases and J shed 6 bases, with 18 bases lying between them. CDR3 in DNA: TGTGCCAGCAGTCCATTTGGGCTAGCCGATGATACGCAGTATTTT. This sequence encodes CASSPFGLADDTQYF.

The chain recombines TRBV12-3 or TRBV12-4 with TRBJ2-7, with D possibly TRBD2 on 6 matching bases. This CDR3 has 15 residues. V was pared by 7 bases and J by 2 bases, with 18 bases between. The CDR3 DNA is TGTGCCAGCATCTTCATTGCGGGACGCGCCTACGAGCAGTACTTC. This encodes CASIFIAGRAYEQYF.

This clonotype has a handful of counts. This chain uses TRBV4-3 with TRBJ2-7; D is unresolved. V lost 1 base and J lost 0, with 7 bases in between. The CDR3 consists of 14 residues. Germline CDR1 LGHNA, CDR2 YSLEER. CDR3 coding DNA: TGCGCCAGCAGCCAAGGGTCTAGCTCCTACGAGCAGTACTTC. Residues: CASSQGSSSYEQYF.

This clonotype was detected a few times. V is TRBV9 and J is TRBJ2-5, with D perhaps matching TRBD1 or TRBD2 (7 bases each). Germline V CDR1 and CDR2: SGDLS, YYNGEE. Trimming stripped 4 bases from V and 9 bases from J, with 19 bases between. The CDR3 spans 14 residues. The CDR3 nucleotides read TGTGCCAGCAGCTCCCAGGGAGCAGGGGGGGCCCAGTACTTC. It translates to CASSSQGAGGAQYF. Full variable domain (remainder filled in from reference TRBV9 and TRBJ2-5): DSGVTQTPKHLITATGQRVTLRCSPRSGDLSVYWYQQSLDQGLQFLIQYYNGEERAKGNILERFSAQQFPDLHSELNLSSLELGDSALYFCASSSQGAGGAQYFGPGTRLLVL.

This clonotype was recorded at least ten times. The CDR3 DNA follows: TGTGCCAGCAGCGTCGGACTGGCCGGGGAGCTGTTTTTT. Residues: CASSVGLAGELFF. The chain combines TRBV9 with TRBJ2-2; D is perhaps TRBD2 (5 bases). The V end lost 2 bases, the J end lost 6 bases, and 8 bases lay between the germline ends. The CDR3 is made up of 13 amino acids. Per the germline V gene, CDR1 is SGDLS and CDR2 is YYNGEE.

The V gene is TRBV9, the J gene TRBJ2-3; D gene ambiguous. Germline V CDR1 and CDR2: SGDLS, YYNGEE. Trimming shortened V by 0 bases and J by 2 bases, and 10 bases separated the two germline ends. The CDR3 has 15 amino acids. The CDR3 loop is CASSVDGPPTDTQYF. CDR3 coding DNA: TGTGCCAGCAGCGTAGACGGCCCTCCCACAGATACGCAGTATTTT.

This clonotype was counted many times. The chain recombines TRBV28 with TRBJ2-7; perhaps TRBD2 as D (5 bases). Germline assignment: CDR1 MDHEN and CDR2 SYDVKM. This CDR3 region has 15 residues. V lost 6 bases and J lost 4, with 19 bases in between. The CDR3: CASSPTARVGYEQYF. The DNA of the CDR3 is TGTGCCAGCAGCCCTACGGCGAGGGTCGGATACGAGCAGTACTTC. Using reference TRBV28 and TRBJ2-7 for the parts outside the CDR3, the full variable domain is DVKVTQSSRYLVKRTGEKVFLECVQDMDHENMFWYRQDPGLGLRLIYFSYDVKMKEKGDIPEGYSVSREKKERFSLILESASTNQTSMYLCASSPTARVGYEQYFGPGTRLTVT.

Ten or more counts support this clonotype. The chain carries TRBV3-1 and TRBJ1-1, with a tentative D call TRBD1 (6 bases). The CDR3 spans 14 residues. Trimming pared 4 bases from V and 11 bases from J, leaving 20 bases between. The V gene's germline CDR1 is LGHDT and CDR2 YNNKEL (reference sequence). CDR3 in DNA: TGTGCCAGCAGCCCCGACAGGACTTTGCCGTGGGCTTTCTTT. It specifies CASSPDRTLPWAFF. Based on the CDR3 plus reference TRBV3-1 and TRBJ1-1, the full variable domain is DTAVSQTPKYLVTQMGNDKSIKCEQNLGHDTMYWYKQDSKKFLKIMFSYNNKELIINETVPNRFSPKSPDKAHLNLHINSLELGDSAVYFCASSPDRTLPWAFFGQGTRLTVV.

The J gene is TRBJ2-4, the V gene TRBV28, with 7 bases lining up with TRBD2. Germline assignment: CDR1 MDHEN and CDR2 SYDVKM. The V segment lost 5 bases and the J segment 0 bases; nucleotides outside the gene matches: 4. CDR3 length: 15 amino acids. CDR3 loop: CASSPAGLAKNIQYF. CDR3 nucleotide sequence: TGTGCCAGCAGTCCAGCGGGGCTAGCCAAAAACATTCAGTACTTC.

This clonotype was seen at least ten times. The CDR3 here is CASRRGLYEQYF. The CDR3 nucleotides are TGTGCCAGCCGGCGCGGGTTGTACGAGCAGTACTTC. This sequence joins TRBV12-3 or TRBV12-4 and TRBJ2-7; TRBD2 is a possible D gene (5 bases). The CDR3 covers 12 residues. V was shortened by 8 bases and J by 4 bases, with 12 bases between the two germline ends.

The V and J genes are TRBV3-1 and TRBJ1-1; tentatively, D is TRBD1 (5 bases). V was pared by 2 bases and J by 0 bases, with 13 bases between. The CDR3 is made up of 16 amino acids. Looked up from germline, CDR1 is LGHDT and CDR2 is YNNKEL (reference sequence). CDR3 loop: CASSQYGGGMNTEAFF. The CDR3 DNA reads TGTGCCAGCAGCCAATATGGGGGGGGAATGAACACTGAAGCTTTCTTT.

This clonotype has a handful of counts. The V gene is TRBV5-1, the J gene TRBJ1-1; D remains unclear. Germline lookup yields CDR1 SGHRS and CDR2 YFSETQ. V dropped 0 bases and J dropped 2 bases, with 11 bases sitting between them. The CDR3 loop spans 15 amino acids. CDR3 protein: CASSLAPGRNTEAFF. In DNA, the CDR3 is TGCGCCAGCAGCTTGGCCCCAGGCCGAAACACTGAAGCTTTCTTT.

Many counts were recorded for this clonotype. This chain uses TRBV28 with TRBJ2-7; 9 bases map to TRBD2. The CDR3 covers 15 residues. The germline gives CDR1 MDHEN, CDR2 SYDVKM. The ends lost 6 bases at V and 1 base at J; junction bases unmatched: 7. CDR3 amino acids: CASSLPLAGSYEQYF. The CDR3 DNA reads as TGTGCCAGCAGCCTACCGCTAGCGGGGTCCTACGAGCAGTACTTC.

In its sample, this clonotype was seen a few times. This rearrangement joins TRBV6-2 or TRBV6-3 to TRBJ1-2; D may be TRBD1 (5 bases). The CDR3 has 14 amino acids. CDR1 and CDR2 (germline): MNHEY, SVGEGT. The V and J ends lost 6 bases and 5 bases respectively, with 16 bases between them. CDR3 protein: CASSRQGTRYGYTF. In nucleotides, the CDR3 is TGTGCCAGCAGCAGACAAGGGACCCGTTATGGCTACACCTTC.

This clonotype was observed many times. The chain is built from TRBV27 and TRBJ2-7; D ambiguous. Between the trimmed V and J ends, which lost 7 bases and 1 base, there was a span of 17 bases. The CDR3 runs 15 residues. Germline CDR1 and CDR2: MNHEY and SMNVEV (reference sequence). This CDR3 reads CASTQSLSGSYEQYF. DNA for the CDR3: TGTGCCAGCACCCAGTCCCTCTCTGGTTCCTACGAGCAGTACTTC.

The rearrangement links TRBV20-1 to TRBJ1-2; TRBD1 matches at 7 bases. The germline V gene encodes CDR1 DFQATT and CDR2 SNEGSKA (reference sequence). J was trimmed by 4 bases and V by 6 bases; bases with no gene match: 11. This CDR3 comprises 14 residues. The CDR3 spells CSAKRTGSPYGYTF. CDR3 coding DNA: TGCAGTGCAAAACGGACAGGTTCGCCCTATGGCTACACCTTC.

The chain combines TRBV15 with TRBJ2-5; no reliable D call. The CDR3 length is 14 residues. Germline assignment: CDR1 LNHNV and CDR2 YYDKDF (reference sequence). V lost 5 bases and J 1 base, leaving 11 bases between the germline ends. The CDR3 sequence is CATSLNGPQETQYF. CDR3 DNA sequence: TGTGCCACCAGCCTGAACGGGCCCCAAGAGACCCAGTACTTC.

This clonotype has just a few counts. V usage is TRBV5-1 and J usage is TRBJ2-7; the D call may be TRBD1 or TRBD2 (5 bases each). The CDR3 is 14 residues long. Trimming pared 0 bases from V and 5 bases from J, leaving 12 bases between. Germline V CDR1 and CDR2: SGHRS, YFSETQ. The CDR3 DNA reads as TGCGCCAGCAGCTTGGGAGGGGATTTACACGAGCAGTACTTC. As protein: CASSLGGDLHEQYF.